The T cell receptor (beta chain) described here comes from a study of cytomegalovirus exposure and HLA in healthy donors. Both 60 Vbeta primers and 13 Jbeta primers went into the PCR. Repertoires were generated with immunoSEQ multiplex PCR, while TCRdb's copy carries only in-frame clones and drops some. The repertoire holds 120,000 to 150,000 clones, with 60% to 80% as singletons. The CDR3 runs 15 residues. CDR1 and CDR2 (germline): SEHNR, FQNEAQ (reference sequence). V trimming: 4 bases; J trimming: 6 bases; junction bases outside the gene matches: 8. The sequence derives from a woman aged 25-40 years in good health and CMV-seronegative. The sequencing sample was made of PBMCs. The V gene is TRBV7-9, the J gene TRBJ2-3; 9 bases map to TRBD1. CDR3 sequence: CASSSTGGKPDTQYF. CDR3 sequence (DNA): TGTGCCAGCAGCTCGACAGGGGGTAAACCGGATACGCAGTATTTT.